Below, 30 T cell receptor beta chains from the same sample are listed, as sequenced in a study of T cell repertoires in cytomegalovirus infection. TCRdb reprocessed the reads with MiXCR, giving one entry per CDR3 protein. The repertoire holds roughly 640,000 distinct CDR3 sequences, with 24% as singletons. The sample was CD8+ T cells from PBMCs. The receptors come from a human donor in good health (CMV status not recorded). Some clones in this sample may be carry-over from other donors' samples.

This clonotype has more than one count but fewer than ten. J is TRBJ1-5 and V is TRBV27; no definite D call. The CDR3 has 15 residues. Trimming took 4 bases from V and 0 from J, leaving 10 bases between them. Germline-derived CDR1 and CDR2 are MNHEY and SMNVEV (reference sequence). CDR3 bases: TGTGCCAGCAGTTCCGGATTATTTAGCAATCAGCCCCAGCATTTT. Its translation: CASSSGLFSNQPQHF.

The V and J genes are TRBV13 and TRBJ1-4, with D maybe TRBD1 (5 bases). With 1 base removed from V and 5 bases from J, the gap between germline ends came to 17 bases. The germline CDR1 and CDR2 sequences are PRHDT and FYEKMQ (reference sequence). The CDR3 has 17 residues. The CDR3 protein is CASSLASLDSTNEKLFF. The CDR3 DNA reads TGTGCCAGCAGCTTAGCGAGCCTCGACAGTACGAATGAAAAACTGTTTTTT.

This chain uses TRBV28 with TRBJ1-6; TRBD1 agrees at 8 bases. There are 15 residues in the CDR3. Germline CDR1 reads MDHEN; CDR2 reads SYDVKM. Trimming at V came to 3 bases and at J to 7 bases, leaving 5 bases not matched to a gene. The CDR3 sequence is CASSFVGQENSPLHF. DNA of the CDR3: TGTGCCAGCAGTTTCGTGGGACAGGAGAATTCACCCCTCCACTTT.

V gene TRBV7-9 combines with J gene TRBJ2-5; D unresolved. The CDR3 has 16 amino acids. V was clipped by 2 bases and J by 1 base, with 14 bases between them. The germline CDR1 and CDR2 sequences are SEHNR and FQNEAQ (reference sequence). The CDR3 spells CASSLTDTRLQETQYF. The CDR3 DNA reads as TGTGCCAGCAGCTTAACAGACACACGACTCCAAGAGACCCAGTACTTC.

As regards this clonotype: One end of the junction is discordant with germline, which a read error may explain. The chain has TRBV7-2 and TRBJ1-2, with D tentatively TRBD1 (6 bases). CDR1 SGHTA and CDR2 FQGNSA come from the germline V gene. This CDR3 region has 16 residues. The CDR3 protein is CASSSLYGGRNYGCTF. The DNA of the CDR3 is TGTGCCAGCAGCTCCCTTTATGGGGGCCGGAACTATGGCTGCACCTTC.

This clonotype was found a few times. The chain links TRBV28 to TRBJ1-2; the D gene is possibly TRBD1 (5 bases). Looked up from germline, CDR1 is MDHEN and CDR2 is SYDVKM. V lost 5 bases and J lost 7, with 17 bases in between. This CDR3 has 14 amino acids. Written as DNA, the CDR3 is TGTGCCAGCAGTCCCGACTTGGAGCAGGGTGGCTACACCTTC. This encodes CASSPDLEQGGYTF.

This sequence joins TRBV9 and TRBJ2-3; no clear D gene. This CDR3 has 15 amino acids. Germline V lookup: CDR1 SGDLS, CDR2 YYNGEE. Trimming stripped 0 bases from V and 0 bases from J, with 8 bases between. The CDR3 loop is CASSVEDYSTDTQYF. CDR3 coding DNA: TGTGCCAGCAGCGTAGAGGATTACAGCACAGATACGCAGTATTTT.

The V gene is TRBV7-9, the J gene TRBJ1-5; D ambiguous. CDR1 and CDR2 (germline): SEHNR, FQNEAQ (reference sequence). Trimming removed 5 bases from V and 3 bases from J, with 14 bases in between. The CDR3 has 15 residues. DNA for the CDR3: TGTGCCAGCAGCACCTCGGCAGAGTACAATCAGCCCCAGCATTTT. Translated: CASSTSAEYNQPQHF. The whole variable domain, filled in from reference TRBV7-9 and TRBJ1-5, reads DTGVSQNPRHKITKRGQNVTFRCDPISEHNRLYWYRQTLGQGPEFLTYFQNEAQLEKSRLLSDRFSAERPKGSFSTLEIQRTEQGDSAMYLCASSTSAEYNQPQHFGDGTRLSIL.

In the case of this clonotype: A much more abundant neighbour one base away suggests this may be a read error. The chain has TRBV7-6 and TRBJ1-2, with D possibly TRBD1 on 5 matching bases. CDR1 is SGHVS, CDR2 FNYEAQ, per germline. The CDR3 covers 14 residues. CDR3 amino acids: CVSSLKGTRDGYTF. DNA of the CDR3: TGTGTCAGCAGCTTAAAAGGGACCCGGGATGGCTACACCTTC.

This clonotype came up many times. V and J are TRBV7-9 and TRBJ2-1; either TRBD1 or TRBD2 may fit D (5 bases each). Germline CDR1 SEHNR, CDR2 FQNEAQ (reference sequence). CDR3 size: 15 residues. The V gene lost 4 bases and the J gene lost 7 bases, with 17 bases spanning the gap. The CDR3: CASSSGPGPWNEQFF. The CDR3 DNA follows: TGTGCCAGCAGCTCCGGACCGGGACCTTGGAATGAGCAGTTCTTC.

In its sample, this clonotype was seen many times. This sequence joins TRBV7-6 and TRBJ2-3; D perhaps matches TRBD1 (7 bases). Germline V gene sequence: CDR1 SGHVS, CDR2 FNYEAQ. The CDR3 spans 16 residues. Trimming removed 9 bases from V and 3 bases from J, with 22 bases in between. DNA of the CDR3: TGTGCCAGTCAGCTTAGAGGAGGGGGCTGGACAGATACGCAGTATTTT. Its translation: CASQLRGGGWTDTQYF. Variable domain in full (rest from reference TRBV7-6 and TRBJ2-3): GAGVSQSPRYKVTKRGQDVALRCDPISGHVSLYWYRQALGQGPEFLTYFNYEAQQDKSGLPNDRFSAERPEGSISTLTIQRTEQRDSAMYRCASQLRGGGWTDTQYFGPGTRLTVL.

This clonotype came up a few times. The V gene is TRBV4-2, the J gene TRBJ2-1, with TRBD1 matching over 7 bases. Germline-derived CDR1 and CDR2 are LGHNA and YNFKEQ. The CDR3 spans 15 residues. The V and J ends lost 2 bases and 4 bases, in that order; junction bases with no gene match: 5. CDR3 bases: TGTGCCAGCAGCCAAACCCTACAGGGGTACAATGAGCAGTTCTTC. Protein sequence: CASSQTLQGYNEQFF.

The gene calls are TRBV12-3 or TRBV12-4 and TRBJ2-1; no clear D gene. Trimming stripped 9 bases from V and 6 bases from J, with 12 bases between. The length of the CDR3 is 12 residues. CDR3 DNA sequence: TGTGCCAGTGGGGTAGCTGGCAATGAGCAGTTCTTC. This translates into CASGVAGNEQFF.

Concerning this clonotype itself: Germline and junction disagree at one end, which may indicate a read error. The chain employs TRBV7-9 and TRBJ2-5; 12 nucleotides match TRBD2. Germline V CDR1 and CDR2: SEHNR, FQNEAQ (reference sequence). The CDR3 is made up of 17 amino acids. In nucleotides, the CDR3 is TGTGCCAGCAGCCCGGCAGGGGGACTAGCGGGCCAGGAGATCCAGTACTTC. This translates into CASSPAGGLAGQEIQYF.

Ten or more counts support this clonotype. V is TRBV6-5 and J is TRBJ2-1; the D gene is possibly TRBD1 (5 bases). Trimming shortened V by 2 bases and J by 7 bases, and 15 bases separated the two germline ends. Germline V gives CDR1 MNHEY, CDR2 SVGAGI. This CDR3 region has 15 residues. The CDR3, as DNA: TGTGCCAGCAGTTACGGAAGGGGCCCCTCGAATGAGCAGTTCTTC. It is translated as CASSYGRGPSNEQFF.

This rearrangement joins TRBV12-3 or TRBV12-4 to TRBJ1-1, with D possibly being TRBD1 (6 bases). The V end lost 7 bases, the J end lost 7 bases, and 10 bases lay between the germline ends. The CDR3 covers 11 residues. CDR3 sequence: CASTETGEAFF. For the CDR3, the DNA is TGTGCCAGCACCGAGACAGGTGAAGCTTTCTTT.

The sample holds a few counts of this clonotype. V usage is TRBV5-1 and J usage is TRBJ1-2; TRBD1 agrees at 9 bases. This CDR3 is built from 15 residues. The junction had 9 bases not matched to a gene; V was cut back by 3 bases and J by 6 bases. CDR1 SGHRS and CDR2 YFSETQ come from the germline V gene. CDR3 sequence reads: CASSSHGRTGDGYTF. The DNA for the CDR3 is TGCGCCAGCAGCTCCCATGGCAGGACAGGGGATGGCTACACCTTC.

This clonotype has a handful of counts. J is TRBJ1-1 and V is TRBV29-1; no reliable D call. The CDR3 loop spans 14 amino acids. Germline CDR1 reads SQVTM; CDR2 reads ANQGSEA. Between the trimmed V and J ends, which lost 4 bases and 0 bases, there was a span of 12 bases. CDR3 region: CSVVTRFVNTEAFF. CDR3 coding DNA: TGCAGCGTTGTAACGCGCTTTGTGAACACTGAAGCTTTCTTT.

V is TRBV14 and J is TRBJ1-1; D unresolved. Germline CDR1 is SGHDN and CDR2 is FVKESK. Trimming cost V 9 bases and J 6 bases, with 17 bases left between them. CDR3 size: 13 residues. CDR3 in amino acids: CASSKAGRAEAFF. In DNA, the CDR3 is TGTGCCAGTAGCAAAGCCGGTCGGGCTGAAGCTTTCTTT.

This clonotype was counted at least ten times. The rearrangement joins TRBV6-5 to TRBJ1-1, with a possible D match to TRBD1 (6 bases). Trimming shortened V by 0 bases and J by 1 base, and 9 bases separated the two germline ends. The CDR3 has 15 residues. CDR1 and CDR2 (germline): MNHEY, SVGAGI. CDR3 region: CASSYSPGANTEAFF. The CDR3 nucleotides are TGTGCCAGCAGTTACTCGCCAGGGGCGAACACTGAAGCTTTCTTT.

The CDR3 nucleotides are TGTGCCAGCAGCCCGTCGGGCCCGGGGGAGACCCAGTACTTC. It translates to CASSPSGPGETQYF. V and J are TRBV11-2 and TRBJ2-5, with D tentatively TRBD2 (5 bases). The CDR3 is 14 residues long. CDR1 is SGHAT, CDR2 FQNNGV, per germline. The V end lost 5 bases, the J end lost 5 bases, and 15 bases lay between the germline ends.

The chain joins TRBV6-2 or TRBV6-3 to TRBJ1-6, with D possibly TRBD1 on 6 matching bases. Trimming cost V 1 base and J 5 bases, with 12 bases left between them. CDR1 and CDR2 from the germline V gene are MNHEY and SVGEGT. The CDR3 loop spans 16 amino acids. CDR3 protein: CASSYYVGGHNSPLHF. The CDR3 DNA is TGTGCCAGCAGTTACTACGTCGGGGGGCATAATTCACCCCTCCACTTT.

This chain uses TRBV7-9 with TRBJ2-3; 10 nucleotides agree with TRBD2. This CDR3 comprises 16 residues. V shed 5 bases, J shed 0 bases, and the junction held 5 bases outside the gene matches. CDR1 and CDR2 from the germline V gene are SEHNR and FQNEAQ (reference sequence). CDR3 protein: CASSPTSGVSTDTQYF. Here the CDR3 DNA reads TGTGCCAGCAGCCCAACTAGCGGGGTGAGCACAGATACGCAGTATTTT. The variable domain in full, with the rest retrieved from reference TRBV7-9 and TRBJ2-3, is DTGVSQNPRHKITKRGQNVTFRCDPISEHNRLYWYRQTLGQGPEFLTYFQNEAQLEKSRLLSDRFSAERPKGSFSTLEIQRTEQGDSAMYLCASSPTSGVSTDTQYFGPGTRLTVL.

This clonotype was detected only a few times. V gene TRBV7-6 combines with J gene TRBJ2-5, with 7 bases fitting TRBD1. The CDR3 contains 15 residues. V lost 5 bases to trimming and J lost 4 bases; unmatched junction nucleotides: 10. Germline V gene sequence: CDR1 SGHVS, CDR2 FNYEAQ. CDR3 in amino acids: CASSPTGSRGETQYF. The CDR3 region has the DNA TGTGCCAGCAGCCCGACAGGGAGTCGAGGAGAGACCCAGTACTTC.

The rearrangement links TRBV3-1 to TRBJ2-1; 13 bases line up with TRBD2. Per germline, CDR1 LGHDT and CDR2 YNNKEL (reference sequence). The CDR3 is 17 amino acids. V shed 0 bases and J 6 bases; nucleotides not matched to a gene: 5. The CDR3 coding sequence is TGTGCCAGCAGCCAAGAGACTAGCGGGGGGTCGGTCAATGAGCAGTTCTTC. Encoded protein: CASSQETSGGSVNEQFF.

This clonotype was seen only a few times. This chain links TRBV7-9 with TRBJ2-7; no clear D gene. This CDR3 comprises 12 residues. V was trimmed by 0 bases and J by 5 bases, leaving 5 bases between them. CDR1 and CDR2 from the germline V gene are SEHNR and FQNEAQ (reference sequence). The CDR3 reads CASSLAVNEQYF. The CDR3 coding sequence is TGTGCCAGCAGCTTAGCGGTGAACGAGCAGTACTTC.

V gene TRBV9 combines with J gene TRBJ1-4; D is unclear. The CDR3 extends over 13 amino acids. The germline V gene encodes CDR1 SGDLS and CDR2 YYNGEE. V was trimmed by 4 bases and J by 10 bases, leaving 14 bases between them. The CDR3 sequence: CASSPVGEGKLFF. In DNA form, the CDR3 reads TGTGCCAGCAGCCCCGTCGGAGAGGGAAAACTGTTTTTT.

This clonotype occurred a few times. CDR3 in amino acids: CASSLWVRDLYNEQFF. The CDR3 DNA reads TGTGCCAGCAGCTTATGGGTGAGAGACCTCTACAATGAGCAGTTCTTC. The chain carries TRBV11-2 and TRBJ2-1; D uncertain. The CDR3 loop spans 16 amino acids. Germline assignment: CDR1 SGHAT and CDR2 FQNNGV. V was trimmed by 2 bases and J by 3 bases, leaving 14 bases between them. Full variable domain (rest looked up from reference TRBV11-2 and TRBJ2-1): EAGVAQSPRYKIIEKRQSVAFWCNPISGHATLYWYQQILGQGPKLLIQFQNNGVVDDSQLPKDRFSAERLKGVDSTLKIQPAKLEDSAVYLCASSLWVRDLYNEQFFGPGTRLTVL.

This clonotype was detected ten times or more. This chain joins TRBV7-6 and TRBJ1-1; TRBD1 aligns across 7 bases. The CDR3 has 13 residues. The germline CDR1 and CDR2 sequences are SGHVS and FNYEAQ. V shed 5 bases, J shed 11 bases, and the junction held 11 bases outside the gene matches. CDR3 sequence: CASSLKPDRVAFF. The CDR3 DNA is TGTGCCAGCAGCCTGAAACCTGACAGGGTGGCTTTCTTT.

This clonotype was picked up many times. The rearrangement links TRBV5-5 to TRBJ2-1; 13 positions agree with TRBD2. V was clipped by 3 bases and J by 6 bases; unmatched bases: 3. This CDR3 comprises 15 residues. The V gene's germline CDR1 is SGHKS and CDR2 YYEKEE (reference sequence). This chain's CDR3 is CASSSGTSGVNEQFF. The DNA of the CDR3 is TGTGCCAGCAGCTCCGGGACTAGCGGGGTCAATGAGCAGTTCTTC.